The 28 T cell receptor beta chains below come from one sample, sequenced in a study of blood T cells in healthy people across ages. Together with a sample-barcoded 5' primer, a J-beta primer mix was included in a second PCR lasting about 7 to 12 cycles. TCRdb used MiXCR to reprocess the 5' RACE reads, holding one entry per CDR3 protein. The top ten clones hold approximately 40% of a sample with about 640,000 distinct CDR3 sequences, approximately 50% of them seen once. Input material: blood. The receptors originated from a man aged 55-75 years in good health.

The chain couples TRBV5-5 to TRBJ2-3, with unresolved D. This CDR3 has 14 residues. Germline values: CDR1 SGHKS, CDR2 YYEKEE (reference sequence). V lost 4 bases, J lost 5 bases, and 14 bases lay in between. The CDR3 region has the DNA TGTGCCAGCAGCCCCCTTTGGACCCGAGATACGCAGTATTTT. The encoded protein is CASSPLWTRDTQYF.

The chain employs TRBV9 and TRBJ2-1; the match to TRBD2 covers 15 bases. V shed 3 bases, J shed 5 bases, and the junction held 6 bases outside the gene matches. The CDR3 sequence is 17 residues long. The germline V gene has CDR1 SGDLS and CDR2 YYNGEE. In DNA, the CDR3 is TGTGCCAGCAGCGCCGGACTAGCGGGGGGGCGTAACAATGAGCAGTTCTTC. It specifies CASSAGLAGGRNNEQFF.

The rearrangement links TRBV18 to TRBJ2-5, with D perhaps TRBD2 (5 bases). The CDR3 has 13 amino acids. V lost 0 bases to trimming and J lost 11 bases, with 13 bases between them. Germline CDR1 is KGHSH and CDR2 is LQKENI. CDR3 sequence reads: CASSPPGVREQYF. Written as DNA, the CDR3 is TGTGCCAGCTCACCACCCGGGGTCAGAGAGCAGTACTTC.

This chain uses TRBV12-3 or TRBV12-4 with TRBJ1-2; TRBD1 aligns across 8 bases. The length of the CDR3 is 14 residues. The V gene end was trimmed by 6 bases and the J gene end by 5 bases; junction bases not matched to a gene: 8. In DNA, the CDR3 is TGTGCCAGCAGACAGGGACAGGTCCGTTATGGCTACACCTTC. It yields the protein CASRQGQVRYGYTF.

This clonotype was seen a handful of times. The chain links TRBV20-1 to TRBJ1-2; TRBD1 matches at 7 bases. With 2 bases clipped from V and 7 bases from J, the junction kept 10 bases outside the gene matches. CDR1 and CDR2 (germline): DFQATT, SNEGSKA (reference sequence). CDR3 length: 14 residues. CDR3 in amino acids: CSARPSLAGGGYTF. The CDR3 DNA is TGCAGTGCTAGACCCTCGTTGGCAGGGGGTGGCTACACCTTC.

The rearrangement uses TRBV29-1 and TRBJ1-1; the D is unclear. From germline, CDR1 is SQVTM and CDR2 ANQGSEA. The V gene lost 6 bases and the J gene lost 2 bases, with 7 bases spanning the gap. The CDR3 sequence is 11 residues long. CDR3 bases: TGCAGCGTGAGGACTAACACTGAAGCTTTCTTT. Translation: CSVRTNTEAFF.

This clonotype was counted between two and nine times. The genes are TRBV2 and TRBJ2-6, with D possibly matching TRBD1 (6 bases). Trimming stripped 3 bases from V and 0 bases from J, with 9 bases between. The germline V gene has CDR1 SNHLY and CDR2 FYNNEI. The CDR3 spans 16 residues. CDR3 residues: CASSEQGLSGANVLTF. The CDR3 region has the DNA TGTGCCAGCAGTGAGCAGGGGCTCTCTGGGGCCAACGTCCTGACTTTC.

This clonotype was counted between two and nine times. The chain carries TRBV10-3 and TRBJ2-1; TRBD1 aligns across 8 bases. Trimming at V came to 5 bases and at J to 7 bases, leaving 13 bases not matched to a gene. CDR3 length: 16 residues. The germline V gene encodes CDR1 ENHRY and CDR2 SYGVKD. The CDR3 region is CAISHMTGVPPNEQFF. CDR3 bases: TGTGCCATCAGTCATATGACAGGGGTCCCTCCTAATGAGCAGTTCTTC.

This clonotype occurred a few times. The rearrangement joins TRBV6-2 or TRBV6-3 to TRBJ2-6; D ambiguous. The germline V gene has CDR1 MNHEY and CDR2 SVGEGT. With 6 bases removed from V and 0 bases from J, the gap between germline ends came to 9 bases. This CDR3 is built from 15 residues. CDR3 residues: CASSKENSGANVLTF. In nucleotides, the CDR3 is TGTGCCAGCAGCAAAGAGAACTCTGGGGCCAACGTCCTGACTTTC.

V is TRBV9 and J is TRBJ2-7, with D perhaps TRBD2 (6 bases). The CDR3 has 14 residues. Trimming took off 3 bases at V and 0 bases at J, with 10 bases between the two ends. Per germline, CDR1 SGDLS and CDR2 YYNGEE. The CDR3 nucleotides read TGTGCCAGCAGCGAAGCAGCGGGCTCCTACGAGCAGTACTTC. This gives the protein CASSEAAGSYEQYF. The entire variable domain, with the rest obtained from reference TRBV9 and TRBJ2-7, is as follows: DSGVTQTPKHLITATGQRVTLRCSPRSGDLSVYWYQQSLDQGLQFLIQYYNGEERAKGNILERFSAQQFPDLHSELNLSSLELGDSALYFCASSEAAGSYEQYFGPGTRLTVT.

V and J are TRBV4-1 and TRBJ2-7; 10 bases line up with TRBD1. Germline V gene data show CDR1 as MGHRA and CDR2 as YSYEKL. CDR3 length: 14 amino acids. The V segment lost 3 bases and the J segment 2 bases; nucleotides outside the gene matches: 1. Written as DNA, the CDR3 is TGCGCCAGCAGCCATGGACAGGGGGCCTACGAGCAGTACTTC. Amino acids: CASSHGQGAYEQYF.

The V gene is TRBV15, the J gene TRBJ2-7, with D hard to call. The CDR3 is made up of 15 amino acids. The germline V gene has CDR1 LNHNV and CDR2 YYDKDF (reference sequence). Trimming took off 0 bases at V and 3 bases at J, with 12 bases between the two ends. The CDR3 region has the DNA TGTGCCACCAGCAGAGAAAGGGAACCAAGCTACGAGCAGTACTTC. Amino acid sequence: CATSREREPSYEQYF.

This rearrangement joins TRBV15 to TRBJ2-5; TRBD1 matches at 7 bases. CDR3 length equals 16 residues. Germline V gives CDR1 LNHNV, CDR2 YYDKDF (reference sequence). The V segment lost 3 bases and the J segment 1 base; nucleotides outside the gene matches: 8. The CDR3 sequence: CATSSVQGSAQETQYF. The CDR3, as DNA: TGTGCCACCAGCAGTGTACAGGGGTCGGCCCAAGAGACCCAGTACTTC.

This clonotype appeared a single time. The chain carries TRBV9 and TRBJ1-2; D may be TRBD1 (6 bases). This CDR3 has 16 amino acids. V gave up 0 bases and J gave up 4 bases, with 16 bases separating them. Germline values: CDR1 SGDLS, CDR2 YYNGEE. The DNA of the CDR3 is TGTGCCAGCAGCGTAGGACAGGCCGCCACCCCCTATGGCTACACCTTC. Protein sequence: CASSVGQAATPYGYTF.

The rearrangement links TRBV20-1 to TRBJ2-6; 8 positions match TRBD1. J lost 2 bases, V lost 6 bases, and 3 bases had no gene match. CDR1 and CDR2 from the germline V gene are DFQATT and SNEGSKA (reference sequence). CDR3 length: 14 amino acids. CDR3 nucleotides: TGCAGTGCGGCGACAGGGGCTGGGGCCAACGTCCTGACTTTC. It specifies CSAATGAGANVLTF.

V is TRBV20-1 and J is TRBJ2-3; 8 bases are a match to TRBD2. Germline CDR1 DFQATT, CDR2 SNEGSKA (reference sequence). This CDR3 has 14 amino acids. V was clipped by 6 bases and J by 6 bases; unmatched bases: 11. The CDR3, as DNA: TGCAGTGCCTCCTCCGGGGGGGCAGGGGATACGCAGTATTTT. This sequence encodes CSASSGGAGDTQYF.

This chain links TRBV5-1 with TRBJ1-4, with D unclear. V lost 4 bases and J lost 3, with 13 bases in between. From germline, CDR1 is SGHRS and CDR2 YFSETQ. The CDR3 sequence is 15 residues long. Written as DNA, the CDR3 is TGCGCCAGCAGCCCCTGGACGGGTGCTAATGAAAAACTGTTTTTT. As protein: CASSPWTGANEKLFF. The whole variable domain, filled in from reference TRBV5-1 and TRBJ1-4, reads KAGVTQTPRYLIKTRGQQVTLSCSPISGHRSVSWYQQTPGQGLQFLFEYFSETQRNKGNFPGRFSGRQFSNSRSEMNVSTLELGDSALYLCASSPWTGANEKLFFGSGTQLSVL.

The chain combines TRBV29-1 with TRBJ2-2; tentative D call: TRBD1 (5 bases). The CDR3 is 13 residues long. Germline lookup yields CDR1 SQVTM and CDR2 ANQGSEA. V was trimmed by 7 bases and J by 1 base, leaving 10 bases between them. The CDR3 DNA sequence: TGCAGCGCAGTGGGGCGGAACACCGGGGAGCTGTTTTTT. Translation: CSAVGRNTGELFF.

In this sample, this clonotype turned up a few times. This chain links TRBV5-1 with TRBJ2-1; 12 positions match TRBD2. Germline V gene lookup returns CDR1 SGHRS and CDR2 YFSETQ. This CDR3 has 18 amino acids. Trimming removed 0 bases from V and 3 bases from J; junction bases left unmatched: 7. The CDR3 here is CASSLVRLAGGIYNEQFF. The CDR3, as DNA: TGCGCCAGCAGCTTGGTACGTCTAGCGGGGGGGATCTACAATGAGCAGTTCTTC.

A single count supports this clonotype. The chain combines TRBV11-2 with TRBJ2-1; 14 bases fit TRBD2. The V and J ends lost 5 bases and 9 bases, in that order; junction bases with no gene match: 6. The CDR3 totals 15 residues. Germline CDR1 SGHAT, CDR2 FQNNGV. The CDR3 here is CASSVTSGGEREQFF. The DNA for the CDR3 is TGTGCCAGCAGCGTGACTAGCGGGGGGGAACGTGAGCAGTTCTTC.

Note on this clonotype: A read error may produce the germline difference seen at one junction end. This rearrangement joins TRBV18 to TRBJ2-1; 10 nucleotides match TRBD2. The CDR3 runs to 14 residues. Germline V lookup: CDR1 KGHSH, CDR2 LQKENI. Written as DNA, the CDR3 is TGTGCCAGCCCACCTAGCGGGGGATACAATGAGCAGTTCTTC. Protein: CASPPSGGYNEQFF.

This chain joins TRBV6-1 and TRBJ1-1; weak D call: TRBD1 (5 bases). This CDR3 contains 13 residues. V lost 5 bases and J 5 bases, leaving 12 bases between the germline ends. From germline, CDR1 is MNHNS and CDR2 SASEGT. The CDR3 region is CASSPMTVTEAFF. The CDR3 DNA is TGTGCCAGCAGTCCTATGACAGTAACTGAAGCTTTCTTT.

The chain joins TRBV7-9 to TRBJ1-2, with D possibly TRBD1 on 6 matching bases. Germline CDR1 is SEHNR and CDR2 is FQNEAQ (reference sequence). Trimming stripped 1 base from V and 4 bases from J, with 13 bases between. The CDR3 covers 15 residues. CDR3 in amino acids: CASSLVGQPFYGYTF. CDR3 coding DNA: TGTGCCAGCAGCTTAGTGGGACAACCGTTCTATGGCTACACCTTC.

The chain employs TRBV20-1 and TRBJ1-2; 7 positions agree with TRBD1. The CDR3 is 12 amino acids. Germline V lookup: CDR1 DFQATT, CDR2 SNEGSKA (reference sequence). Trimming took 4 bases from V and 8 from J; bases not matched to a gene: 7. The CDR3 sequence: CSAITGVGGYTF. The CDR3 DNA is TGCAGTGCTATAACAGGGGTCGGGGGCTACACCTTC.

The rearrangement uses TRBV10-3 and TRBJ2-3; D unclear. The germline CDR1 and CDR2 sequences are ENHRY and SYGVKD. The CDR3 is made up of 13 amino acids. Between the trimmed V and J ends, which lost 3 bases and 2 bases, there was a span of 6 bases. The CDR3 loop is CAISDPNTDTQYF. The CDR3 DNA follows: TGTGCCATCAGTGATCCCAACACAGATACGCAGTATTTT.

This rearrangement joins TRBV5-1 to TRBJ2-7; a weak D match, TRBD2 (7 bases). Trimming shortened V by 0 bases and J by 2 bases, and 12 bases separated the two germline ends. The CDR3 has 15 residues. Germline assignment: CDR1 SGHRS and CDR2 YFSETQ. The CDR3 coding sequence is TGCGCCAGCAGCTTGGAGGCGGGGGCAACCTACGAGCAGTACTTC. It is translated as CASSLEAGATYEQYF.

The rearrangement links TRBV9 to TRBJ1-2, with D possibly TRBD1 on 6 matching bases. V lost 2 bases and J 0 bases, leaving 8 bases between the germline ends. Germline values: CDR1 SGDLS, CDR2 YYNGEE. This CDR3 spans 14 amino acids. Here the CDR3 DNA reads TGTGCCAGCAGCGTCGGGACATCTAACTATGGCTACACCTTC. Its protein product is CASSVGTSNYGYTF.

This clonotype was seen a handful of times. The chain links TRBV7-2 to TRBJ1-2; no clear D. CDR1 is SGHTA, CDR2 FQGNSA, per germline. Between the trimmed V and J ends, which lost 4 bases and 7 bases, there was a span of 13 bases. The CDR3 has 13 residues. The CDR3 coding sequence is TGTGCCAGCAGCTCGGACGCGGTCGTTGGCTACACCTTC. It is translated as CASSSDAVVGYTF.